Below, 15 T cell receptor beta chains from the same sample are listed, as sequenced in a study of identical twins. Each CDR3 protein gets one entry after TCRdb re-called the 5' RACE reads with MiXCR. The profile shows hundreds of thousands of distinct CDR3 sequences, approximately 13% of them singletons. The same data also went into a second study, on yellow fever vaccine responses in identical twins.

The sample taken for sequencing was CD8+ T cells sorted from blood. The receptors come from a woman under 30 in good health.

There are a few counts of this clonotype. The chain recombines TRBV10-2 with TRBJ2-7; D is unclear. The V end lost 4 bases, the J end lost 0 bases, and 4 bases lay between the germline ends. The CDR3 covers 12 residues. The germline gives CDR1 WSHSY, CDR2 SAAADI. The CDR3, as DNA: TGCGCCAGCAGTGGGGGCTCCTACGAGCAGTACGTC. It encodes CASSGGSYEQYV.

The chain links TRBV20-1 to TRBJ2-3, with TRBD2 matching over 13 bases. The V segment lost 4 bases and the J segment 5 bases; nucleotides outside the gene matches: 6. This CDR3 contains 15 residues. Per the germline V gene, CDR1 is DFQATT and CDR2 is SNEGSKA (reference sequence). This chain's CDR3 is CSATGTSGVVDTQYF. CDR3 DNA: TGCAGTGCTACCGGGACTAGCGGGGTGGTAGATACGCAGTATTTT.

This clonotype was seen a handful of times. The genes are TRBV4-1 and TRBJ2-7; D tentatively fits TRBD1 or TRBD2 (7 bases each). This CDR3 has 16 residues. The V gene lost 2 bases and the J gene lost 0 bases, with 14 bases spanning the gap. CDR1 and CDR2 (germline): MGHRA, YSYEKL. Written as DNA, the CDR3 is TGCGCCAGCAGCCAACCAGGGGGGGACAGCTCCTACGAGCAGTACTTC. It encodes CASSQPGGDSSYEQYF.

V gene TRBV20-1 combines with J gene TRBJ2-3, with TRBD2 matching 8 bases. Germline CDR1 and CDR2: DFQATT and SNEGSKA (reference sequence). The CDR3 sequence is 14 residues long. The ends lost 3 bases at V and 3 bases at J; junction bases unmatched: 5. CDR3 protein: CSASTSGSTDTQYF. Here the CDR3 DNA reads TGCAGTGCTAGTACGAGCGGGAGTACAGATACGCAGTATTTT.

This clonotype was detected many times. The chain combines TRBV7-2 with TRBJ2-2, with 8 bases aligning to TRBD1. Germline V lookup: CDR1 SGHTA, CDR2 FQGNSA. The trim removed 5 bases at V and 7 bases at J, leaving 9 bases unmatched. The CDR3 runs to 15 residues. The CDR3: CASSPGTGRIGELFF. CDR3 DNA: TGTGCCAGCAGCCCCGGGACAGGACGGATCGGGGAGCTGTTTTTT.

This rearrangement joins TRBV7-9 to TRBJ1-1, with TRBD1 matching 7 bases. Germline CDR1 and CDR2: SEHNR and FQNEAQ (reference sequence). V dropped 1 base and J dropped 1; count of bases not matched to a gene: 6. The CDR3 extends over 16 amino acids. CDR3 residues: CASSLVGGQKNTEAFF. The CDR3 nucleotides are TGTGCCAGCAGCTTAGTAGGGGGACAGAAGAACACTGAAGCTTTCTTT.

This clonotype was picked up many times. The V and J genes are TRBV4-1 and TRBJ2-1; possible D gene TRBD1, 6 bases. Germline values: CDR1 MGHRA, CDR2 YSYEKL. V was trimmed by 3 bases and J by 6 bases, leaving 12 bases between them. This CDR3 has 14 amino acids. The CDR3 coding sequence is TGCGCCAGCAGCCATCCCACAGGGTTCAATGAGCAGTTCTTC. Translation: CASSHPTGFNEQFF.

This chain joins TRBV11-2 and TRBJ2-1; no clear D. The CDR3 totals 15 residues. Looked up from germline, CDR1 is SGHAT and CDR2 is FQNNGV. The V and J ends lost 1 base and 7 bases respectively, with 14 bases between them. In nucleotides, the CDR3 is TGTGCCAGCAGCTTAGGGGCGCTTAGTTGGAATGAGCAGTTCTTC. As protein: CASSLGALSWNEQFF.

This clonotype was recorded a few times. This sequence joins TRBV7-2 and TRBJ2-7; tentatively, D is TRBD1 or TRBD2 (6 bases each). Between the trimmed V and J ends, which lost 7 bases and 0 bases, there was a span of 13 bases. CDR3 length equals 14 residues. Germline V lookup: CDR1 SGHTA, CDR2 FQGNSA. CDR3 region: CASTWGASSYEQYF. The CDR3 nucleotides read TGTGCCAGCACCTGGGGGGCAAGCTCCTACGAGCAGTACTTC. The complete variable domain, with remaining parts taken from reference TRBV7-2 and TRBJ2-7, reads GAGVSQSPSNKVTEKGKDVELRCDPISGHTALYWYRQSLGQGLEFLIYFQGNSAPDKSGLPSDRFSAERTGGSVSTLTIQRTQQEDSAVYLCASTWGASSYEQYFGPGTRLTVT.

The rearrangement joins TRBV29-1 to TRBJ2-5; 7 nucleotides agree with TRBD2. CDR1 and CDR2 from the germline V gene are SQVTM and ANQGSEA. CDR3 length: 13 amino acids. Trimming took 6 bases from V and 0 from J; bases not matched to a gene: 4. CDR3 in amino acids: CSVTSAYQETQYF. The CDR3 DNA follows: TGCAGCGTAACTAGCGCGTACCAAGAGACCCAGTACTTC.

The genes are TRBV29-1 and TRBJ2-1, with 7 bases aligning to TRBD2. Unmatched junction bases numbered 7, after V lost 5 bases and J lost 6 bases. The CDR3 contains 13 residues. Germline V gives CDR1 SQVTM, CDR2 ANQGSEA. The CDR3 spells CSVYREDPNEQFF. In DNA form, the CDR3 reads TGCAGCGTTTATCGGGAGGATCCCAATGAGCAGTTCTTC.

The sample holds a few counts of this clonotype. The V gene is TRBV4-1, the J gene TRBJ2-7; no clear D. V dropped 4 bases and J dropped 2 bases, with 9 bases sitting between them. CDR1 and CDR2 from the germline V gene are MGHRA and YSYEKL. The CDR3 has 13 residues. The CDR3 DNA is TGCGCCAGCAGCCCTGGTGGTGCCTACGAGCAGTACGTC. Its translation is CASSPGGAYEQYV.

This chain uses TRBV7-9 with TRBJ2-7; D remains ambiguous. Germline CDR1 and CDR2: SEHNR and FQNEAQ (reference sequence). The length of the CDR3 is 14 residues. V was shortened by 2 bases and J by 2 bases, with 10 bases between the two germline ends. The CDR3 here is CASSLQPGPYEQYF. The CDR3 coding sequence is TGTGCCAGCAGCTTACAGCCGGGCCCCTACGAGCAGTACTTC.

The V call is TRBV7-9, the J call TRBJ2-1; D uncertain. Germline CDR1 is SEHNR and CDR2 is FQNEAQ (reference sequence). The CDR3 totals 13 residues. The germline V and J ends were trimmed by 7 bases and 6 bases, with 13 bases remaining between them. The CDR3 DNA sequence: TGTGCCAGCACCCTGACCGATCTCAATGAGCAGTTCTTC. Translated, it gives CASTLTDLNEQFF.

The rearrangement uses TRBV7-8 and TRBJ1-5; D unclear. CDR1 and CDR2 (germline): SGHVS, FQNEAQ. There are 16 residues in the CDR3. Trimming stripped 0 bases from V and 4 bases from J, with 13 bases between. CDR3 in DNA: TGTGCCAGCAGCTTAGCGGGTGGGGAAGGGAATCAGCCCCAGCATTTT. It is translated as CASSLAGGEGNQPQHF. Full variable domain (outside the CDR3, taken from reference TRBV7-8 and TRBJ1-5): GAGVSQSPRYKVAKRGQDVALRCDPISGHVSLFWYQQALGQGPEFLTYFQNEAQLDKSGLPSDRFFAERPEGSVSTLKIQRTQQEDSAVYLCASSLAGGEGNQPQHFGDGTRLSIL.